The entry that follows covers one T cell receptor beta chain sequence. These data are taken from a study of monozygotic twins with inflammatory bowel disease. This CDR3 contains 13 residues. Looked up from germline, CDR1 is MNHEY and CDR2 is SVGAGI. A template switching step added UMIs, each with a 6-nucleotide sample barcode. Reanalyzing the 5' RACE reads, TCRdb keeps one entry per CDR3 protein, without DNA. This repertoire includes about 300,000 distinct CDR3 sequences. V usage is TRBV6-5 and J usage is TRBJ2-7; TCRdb outputs TRBD1, but without DNA this stays unchecked. The receptor comes from a human donor with ulcerative colitis or Crohn's disease, or a healthy co-twin of an affected twin (not recorded which). Sequencing was carried out using blood. CDR3 protein: CASRPGGGYEQYF.